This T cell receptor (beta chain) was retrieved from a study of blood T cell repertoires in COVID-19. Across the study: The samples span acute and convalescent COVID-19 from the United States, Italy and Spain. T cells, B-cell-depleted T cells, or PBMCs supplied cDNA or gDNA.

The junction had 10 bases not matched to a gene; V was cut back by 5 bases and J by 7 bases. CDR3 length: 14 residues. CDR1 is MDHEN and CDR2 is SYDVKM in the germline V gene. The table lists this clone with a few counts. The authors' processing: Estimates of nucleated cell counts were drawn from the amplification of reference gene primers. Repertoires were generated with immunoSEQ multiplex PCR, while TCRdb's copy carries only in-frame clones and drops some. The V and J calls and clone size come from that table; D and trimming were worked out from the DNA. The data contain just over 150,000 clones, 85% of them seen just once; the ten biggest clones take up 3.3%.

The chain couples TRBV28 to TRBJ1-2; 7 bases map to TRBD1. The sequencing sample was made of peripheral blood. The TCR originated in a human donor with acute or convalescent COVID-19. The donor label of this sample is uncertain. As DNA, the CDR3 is TGTGCCAGCAGTACCGGGACAGAGACAGGTGGCTACACCTTC. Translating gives CASSTGTETGGYTF.